This TCR beta chain was observed in a study of OX40 agonist ivuxolimab in advanced cancers. Study-level background: Ivuxolimab was an agonistic, fully human IgG2 monoclonal antibody directed against OX40 (CD134), a costimulatory receptor. Intravenous ivuxolimab was administered to patients every 2 weeks at six dose levels: 0.01, 0.1, 0.3, 1.5, 3 and 10 mg/kg. Of the approximately 50 patients in dose escalation, about 20 had hepatocellular carcinoma, some 15 had melanoma, 9 had renal cell carcinoma and 9 had head and neck cancer. In the dose-escalation cohort, around four fifths of patients were male, and the mean age was around 65 years with a range of roughly 20 to 85. Prior anti-PD-1, anti-PD-L1 or anti-CTLA-4 therapy was permitted, and approximately 40% of dose-escalation patients had received checkpoint inhibitors. Partial responses were achieved by three dose-escalation patients, of whom one had hepatocellular carcinoma and two had cutaneous melanoma. The purpose of peripheral TCRbeta sequencing was to test whether ivuxolimab changed TCR sequence diversity and led to clonal T-cell expansion. The monotherapy dose-escalation portion (N ≈ 52 patients) of the phase I ivuxolimab trial is reported in the paper. Paper-wide results and their limitations: Antigen specificity was not determined for the clonally expanded peripheral T cells. After ivuxolimab, CD8+ T cells had more expanded clones than CD4+ T cells on average. At doses from 0.1 to 3.0 mg/kg, clonal expansion was seen in both CD4+ and CD8+ blood T cells between baseline and week 6. In partial responders in the 0.1-3.0 mg/kg groups, normalized peripheral clonal expansion was found to be among the lowest, especially among CD8+ T cells. Low levels of normalized T-cell clonal expansion were also shown by some nonresponding patients.

Patients with a history of autoimmune disease or receiving systemic immunosuppression were excluded from the trial. Peripheral blood for TCR sequencing was collected from all dose cohorts at baseline, on cycle 4 day 1, and on cycle 7 day 1. The samples were drawn from a first-in-human, open-label, multicenter phase I dose-escalation trial of ivuxolimab. Adults with locally advanced or metastatic melanoma, renal cell, hepatocellular, or head and neck squamous cell carcinoma were enrolled in the trial. Before TCR sequencing, CD4+ T cells and CD8+ T cells were sorted from peripheral blood as separate populations. Genomic DNA was extracted from sorted cells for sequencing of the TCRbeta CDR3 region. The immunoSEQ Assay was used to sequence the TCRbeta CDR3 regions. The table was pulled from immuneACCESS by TCRdb, which kept in-frame rearrangements only. Such tables lose some clones; where checked, under half of the loss comes from unresolved V genes, and the rest has no known cause. This sample gives approximately 59,000 clones in total; about 87% of them show up just once. The ten largest clones capture over 3% of the sample.

Concerning this clone itself: Its binding antigen is unknown. It has no much larger one-base neighbor in the sample; base qualities were not kept.

V is reduced by 6 bases and J by 1 base, leaving a spacing of 10 bases between them. From the cysteine through the phenylalanine, the CDR3 covers 14 amino acids. The only DNA kept is the CDR3, 42 bases in frame from the first base. The germline V gene yields ENHRY for CDR1 and SYGVKD for CDR2. Sequencing used CD4+ or CD8+ T cells sorted from blood, obtained in a trial of the OX40 agonist ivuxolimab. The origin of this receptor is an adult with an advanced solid tumor such as melanoma, head and neck, liver or kidney cancer. The V and J segments used are TRBV10-3 and TRBJ2-1; the D gene is not confidently resolved. The DNA reads as follows: TGTGCCATCAGGCATAAAGGTTCCTACAATGAGCAGTTCTTC. It translates to CAIRHKGSYNEQFF.